The entry below gives a single T cell receptor beta chain sequence along with its context. The sample comes from a study of blood T cell repertoires in COVID-19. Turning to the study itself: Samples came from the United States, Italy and Spain, spanning acute and convalescent COVID-19.

Clones were sequenced by immunoSEQ multiplex PCR, and TCRdb holds only the in-frame ones, with some missing. The sample holds around 230,000 clones, approximately 84% seen once. The length of the CDR3 is 16 residues. From germline, CDR1 is SEHNR and CDR2 FQNEAQ (reference sequence). J gave up 8 bases and V 5 bases, and 13 bases lay outside the gene matches. V and J are TRBV7-9 and TRBJ2-1; 9 bases match TRBD2. The sequence was collected from a man aged 40-55 years who had recovered from COVID-19. The sample taken for sequencing was PBMCs or T cells enriched from blood (not recorded which). The CDR3 DNA reads TGTGCCAGCAGCCGACGGCGGGGACTAGCTGGGGATGAGCAGTTCTTC. It specifies CASSRRRGLAGDEQFF.